This TCR beta chain was recovered during a study of vaccination effects on CD4 cells after COVID-19. After expansion with viral peptide pools in the ViraFEST assay, antigen-specific CD4+ T cells were sequenced. CD4+ T cell isolation took place after less than 13 days of culture. Cultures used more than 1.5 million PBMC per well, 9.5 to 10 IU/ml IL-2 and about 10 ug/ml peptides. The authors replaced half the medium with IL-2 medium on days 3 and 7. The data were produced by immunoSEQ multiplex PCR, yet TCRdb's version contains in-frame clones alone and is incomplete. This table holds about 14,000 clones, more than 65% found once. Germline CDR1 is GTSNPN and CDR2 is SVGIG (reference sequence). V lost 2 bases to trimming and J lost 5 bases, with 12 bases between them. CDR3 length equals 13 residues. In regard to this clone: The antigen is unknown.

This material consisted of CD4+ T cells from PBMCs cultured with HCoV-229E spike peptides, taken before COVID-19 vaccination. The chain carries TRBV30 and TRBJ1-1; D perhaps matches TRBD1 (5 bases). The TCR comes from a human donor who received a COVID-19 vaccine. The CDR3: CAWSLLGGTEAFF. As DNA, the CDR3 is TGTGCCTGGAGTCTACTCGGGGGGACTGAAGCTTTCTTT.